The source of this T cell receptor (beta chain) is a study of beta chain features in type 1 diabetes. Study summary: The patient and healthy donor groups were comparable for age, gender and cell yields.

The sample holds a few counts of this clone. Its antigen is not known. Study outcomes and limitations: All four CD4+ subsets from Type 1 diabetes patients carried moderately but significantly shorter TCRB CDR3s. Compared to healthy donors, patients appeared to have naive, central memory and Treg TCRB repertoires that were more alike. Whether HLA type influences TCRB rearrangement remained unresolved here.

Germline values: CDR1 LNHDA, CDR2 SQIVND (reference sequence). This CDR3 is built from 15 residues. V shed 5 bases, J shed 10 bases, and the junction held 12 bases outside the gene matches. All of the isolated RNA was reverse transcribed, so expressed TCRB transcripts were sequenced. Profiled with immunoSEQ multiplex PCR; TCRdb holds only in-frame clones, not every one. The sample shows 250,000 to 350,000 clones, 14% of them seen only once. The rearrangement uses TRBV19 and TRBJ2-4; TRBD1 matches 9 bases. The source is a man aged 25-45 years in good health. Sequencing input: central memory CD4+ T cells from blood. The CDR3 DNA follows: TGTGCCAGTAGTGGGGTGACAGGGGGTAACCCGATTCAGTACTTC. Its protein product is CASSGVTGGNPIQYF.